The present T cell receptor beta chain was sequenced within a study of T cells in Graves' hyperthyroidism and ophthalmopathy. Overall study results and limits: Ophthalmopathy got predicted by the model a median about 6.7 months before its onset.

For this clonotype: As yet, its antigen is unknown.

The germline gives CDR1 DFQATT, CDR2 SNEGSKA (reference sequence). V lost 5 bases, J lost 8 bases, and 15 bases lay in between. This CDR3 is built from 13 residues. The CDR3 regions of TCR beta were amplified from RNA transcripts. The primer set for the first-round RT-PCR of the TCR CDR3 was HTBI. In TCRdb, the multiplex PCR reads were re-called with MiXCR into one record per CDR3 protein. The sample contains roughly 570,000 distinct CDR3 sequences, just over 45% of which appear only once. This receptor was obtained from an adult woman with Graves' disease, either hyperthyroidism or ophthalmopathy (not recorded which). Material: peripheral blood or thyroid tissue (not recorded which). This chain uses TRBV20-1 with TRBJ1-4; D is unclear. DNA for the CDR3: TGCAGTGCTGCCCGGGGAGATGGAGAAAAACTGTTTTTT. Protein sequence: CSAARGDGEKLFF.